This record concerns one TCR gamma chain sequence. Its antigen target is currently unknown. Base qualities are not provided; no much larger clone lies one nucleotide away. This entry is derived from a study of gamma-delta chains in newborns, infants, children (dated by TCRdb to the late 2010s). Broadly, across the study: According to the study title, microbial exposure causes polyclonal expansion of innate gammadelta T cells right after birth. How innate gammadelta T cell populations in human newborns were shaped by microbial exposure immediately after birth was investigated in the study.

TCRdb names Illumina MiSeq as the instrument used. TCRdb recomputed clones from the public reads with CATT; identical DNA rows were then combined. The sample yields 2,600 or so gamma-chain clones; about 40% were counted once. Over 4% of the sample comes from the top ten. Material for sequencing was blood. This TCR derives from a child who was a newborn, infant or young child, either healthy, febrile or measles-vaccinated (not recorded which).

In nucleotide form, the sequence is TGTGCCACCTGGGATAGGCGAGATAGTGATTGGATCAAGACGTTT. Translated, it reads CATWDRRDSDWIKTF. Recombination joined TRGV8 with TRGJP2. TCRdb supplies no J gene; here it was assigned by aligning the nucleotide sequence to germline. Compared with germline, V lacks 0 bases and J lacks 4 bases; bases without a gene match: 5. Including the terminal cysteine and phenylalanine, the CDR3 comprises 15 residues. The kept DNA is CDR3 alone, 45 bases in frame from the first base. According to the germline V gene, CDR1 reads VENAVY and CDR2 reads YDSYNSRV.